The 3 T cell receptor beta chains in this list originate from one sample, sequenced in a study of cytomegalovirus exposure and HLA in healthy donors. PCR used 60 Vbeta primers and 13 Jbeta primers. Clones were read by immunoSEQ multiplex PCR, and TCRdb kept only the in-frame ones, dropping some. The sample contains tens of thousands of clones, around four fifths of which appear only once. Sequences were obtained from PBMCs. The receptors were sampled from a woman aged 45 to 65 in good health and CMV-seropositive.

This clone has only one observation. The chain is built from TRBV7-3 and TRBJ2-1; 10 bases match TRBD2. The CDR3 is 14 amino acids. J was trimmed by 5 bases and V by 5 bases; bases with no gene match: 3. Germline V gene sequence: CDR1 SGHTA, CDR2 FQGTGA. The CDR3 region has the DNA TGTGCCAGCAGCCTGGGACTAGCGAACAATGAGCAGTTCTTC. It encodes CASSLGLANNEQFF.

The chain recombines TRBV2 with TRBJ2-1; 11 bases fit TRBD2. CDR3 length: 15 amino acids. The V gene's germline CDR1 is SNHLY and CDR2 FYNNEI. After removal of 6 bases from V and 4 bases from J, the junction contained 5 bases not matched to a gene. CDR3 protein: CASSTSGSGYNEQFF. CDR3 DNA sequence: TGTGCCAGCAGCACTAGCGGGAGTGGGTACAATGAGCAGTTCTTC.

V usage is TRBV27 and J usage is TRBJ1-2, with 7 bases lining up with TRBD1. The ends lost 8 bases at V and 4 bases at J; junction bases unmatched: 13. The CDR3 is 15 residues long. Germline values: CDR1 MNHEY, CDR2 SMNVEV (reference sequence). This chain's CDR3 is CASHSRDSSPYGYTF. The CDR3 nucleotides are TGTGCCAGCCATTCCCGGGACAGCTCTCCCTATGGCTACACCTTC.